The clone carrying this T cell receptor (beta chain) occurred a few times. Its target is unknown. This sample was taken from a study of early T cells in non-severe SARS-CoV-2 infection. Whole-study context: Alpha and beta chains were unpaired, from unsorted whole-blood bulk RNA. Findings and caveats of the study: A preference for anti-spike CD8 responses marked VDJdb matching, which missed private and CD4 specificities.

Individual cDNA molecules carried attached unique molecular identifiers. MiXCR, run by TCRdb on the 5' RACE reads, gives a single entry per CDR3 protein. This sample has about 61,000 distinct CDR3 sequences, with around 12% found just once. This CDR3 has 17 residues. The V segment lost 4 bases and the J segment 0 bases; nucleotides outside the gene matches: 11. Germline V gene sequence: CDR1 LGHDT, CDR2 YNNKEL (reference sequence). The sample in question was whole blood, obtained at baseline. The TCR sequence derives from an adult who was a healthcare worker with PCR-confirmed SARS-CoV-2 infection or an uninfected control (not recorded which). The donor label of this sample is uncertain. This chain uses TRBV3-1 with TRBJ1-1, with TRBD1 matching 7 bases. The CDR3 loop is CASSLRRGQLMNTEAFF. Here the CDR3 DNA reads TGTGCCAGCAGCCTGCGAAGGGGACAGCTTATGAACACTGAAGCTTTCTTT.